Listed here is a single TCR beta chain. The sample is drawn from a study of shared clonotypes between healthy human individuals. Study-level background: In total, the donors were a couple of women and a few men aged 18 to 49.

This CDR3 has 14 amino acids. Germline V lookup: CDR1 SNHLY, CDR2 FYNNEI. With 9 bases removed from V and 2 bases from J, the gap between germline ends came to 14 bases. Generated by immunoSEQ multiplex PCR, the TCRdb table keeps only in-frame clones and is missing some. The table records roughly 2,300,000 clones, around 90% of them present only once. Sequenced: naive CD4+ T cells from PBMCs. Subset indicated: CD45RA+ positively selected. The V and J genes are TRBV2 and TRBJ1-3; no clear D gene. This receptor was obtained from a man younger than 35 in good health. Some clones in this sample may be carry-over from other donors' samples. This CDR3 is CASAPGQTGNTIYF. In DNA form, the CDR3 reads TGTGCCAGTGCCCCTGGGCAGACTGGAAACACCATATATTTT.